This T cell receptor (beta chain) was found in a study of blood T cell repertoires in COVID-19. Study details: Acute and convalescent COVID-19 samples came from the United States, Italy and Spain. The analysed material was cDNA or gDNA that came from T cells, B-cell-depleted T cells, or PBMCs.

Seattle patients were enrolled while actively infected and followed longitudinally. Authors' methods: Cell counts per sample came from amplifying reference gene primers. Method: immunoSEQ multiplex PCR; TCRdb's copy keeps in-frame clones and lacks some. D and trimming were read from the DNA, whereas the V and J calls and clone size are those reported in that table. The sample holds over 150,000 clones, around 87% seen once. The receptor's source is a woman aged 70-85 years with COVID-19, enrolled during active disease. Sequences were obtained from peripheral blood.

CDR3 in amino acids: CASGPRGQGEKLFF. The DNA for the CDR3 is TGCGCCAGCGGGCCCCGCGGACAGGGCGAAAAACTGTTTTTT. The V and J genes are TRBV4-1 and TRBJ1-4; 8 nucleotides align to TRBD1. This CDR3 has 14 amino acids. The junction had 10 bases not matched to a gene; V was cut back by 8 bases and J by 8 bases. Germline V lookup: CDR1 MGHRA, CDR2 YSYEKL.